This entry describes one TCR beta chain. The antigen is not known. This sample was included in a study of type 1 regulatory T cells. Whole-study context: T-allo10 is a Tr1-enriched, alloantigen-specific CD4 T cell product made in vitro.

MiXCR, run by TCRdb on the reads, gives a single entry per CDR3 protein. The sample has about 62,000 distinct CDR3 sequences; approximately 67% are singletons. Germline CDR1 reads SNHLY; CDR2 reads FYNNEI. This CDR3 is 12 amino acids long. The V and J ends lost 5 bases and 2 bases respectively, with 7 bases between them. The sample comprised cultured non-Tr1 T cells, either the whole culture or a sorted T cell fraction (not recorded which). The clonotype was recovered from a human donor in good health. This chain links TRBV2 with TRBJ2-7; unclear D gene. The CDR3: CASSWSAYEQYF. The CDR3 region has the DNA TGTGCCAGCAGTTGGAGTGCCTACGAGCAGTACTTC.